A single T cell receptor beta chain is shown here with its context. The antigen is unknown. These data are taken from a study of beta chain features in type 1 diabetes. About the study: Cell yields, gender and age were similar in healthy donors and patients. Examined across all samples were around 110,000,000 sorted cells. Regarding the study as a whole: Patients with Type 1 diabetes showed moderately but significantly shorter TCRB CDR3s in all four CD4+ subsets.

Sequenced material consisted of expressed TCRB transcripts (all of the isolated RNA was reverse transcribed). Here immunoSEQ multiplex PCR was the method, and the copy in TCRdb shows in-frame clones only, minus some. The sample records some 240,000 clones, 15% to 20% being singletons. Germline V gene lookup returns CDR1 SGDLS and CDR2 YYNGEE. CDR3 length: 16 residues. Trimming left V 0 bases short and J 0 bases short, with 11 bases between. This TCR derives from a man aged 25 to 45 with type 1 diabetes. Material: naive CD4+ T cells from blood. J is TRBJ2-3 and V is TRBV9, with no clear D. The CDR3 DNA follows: TGTGCCAGCAGCGTAGGGAACATACCTAGCACAGATACGCAGTATTTT. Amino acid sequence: CASSVGNIPSTDTQYF.